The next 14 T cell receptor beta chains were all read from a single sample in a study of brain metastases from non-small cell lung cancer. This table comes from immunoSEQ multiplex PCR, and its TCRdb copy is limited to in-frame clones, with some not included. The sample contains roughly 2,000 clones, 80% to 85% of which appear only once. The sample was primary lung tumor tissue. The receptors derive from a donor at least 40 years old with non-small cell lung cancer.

DNA for the CDR3: TGTGCCAGCAGTGAAGCGGAGACAGTTCCCTATGGCTACACCTTC. It encodes CASSEAETVPYGYTF. The V and J genes are TRBV6-1 and TRBJ1-2; tentative D call: TRBD1 (5 bases). Germline loops: CDR1 MNHNS, CDR2 SASEGT. V was shortened by 0 bases and J by 4 bases, with 12 bases between the two germline ends. This CDR3 contains 15 residues.

This CDR3 reads CASSRDRGYEQYF. In DNA form, the CDR3 reads TGTGCCAGCAGCCGGGACAGGGGCTACGAGCAGTACTTC. The chain links TRBV6-6 to TRBJ2-7; 10 bases are shared with TRBD1. Per germline, CDR1 MNHNY and CDR2 SVGAGI (reference sequence). The length of the CDR3 is 13 residues. V gave up 6 bases and J gave up 3 bases; unmatched junction bases: 2.

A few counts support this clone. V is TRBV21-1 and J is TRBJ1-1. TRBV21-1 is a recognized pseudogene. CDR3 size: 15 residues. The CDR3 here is CASSNPPALPPLAFF. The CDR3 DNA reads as TGTGCCAGCAGCAATCCCCCAGCCCTCCCACCCTTAGCTTTCTTT.

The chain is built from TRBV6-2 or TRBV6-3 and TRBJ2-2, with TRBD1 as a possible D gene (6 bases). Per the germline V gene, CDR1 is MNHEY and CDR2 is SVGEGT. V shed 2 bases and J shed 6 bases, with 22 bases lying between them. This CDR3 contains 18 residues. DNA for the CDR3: TGTGCCAGCAGTTACAGAAACCCGGGACAAGGTCTGGCCGGGGAGCTGTTTTTT. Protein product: CASSYRNPGQGLAGELFF.

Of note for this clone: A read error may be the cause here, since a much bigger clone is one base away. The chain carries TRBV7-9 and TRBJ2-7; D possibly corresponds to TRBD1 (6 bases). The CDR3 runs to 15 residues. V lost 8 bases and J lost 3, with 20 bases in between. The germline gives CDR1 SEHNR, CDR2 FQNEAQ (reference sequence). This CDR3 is CASLGEQGTFYEQYF. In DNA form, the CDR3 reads TGTGCCAGCTTGGGGGAACAGGGAACCTTCTACGAGCAGTACTTC.

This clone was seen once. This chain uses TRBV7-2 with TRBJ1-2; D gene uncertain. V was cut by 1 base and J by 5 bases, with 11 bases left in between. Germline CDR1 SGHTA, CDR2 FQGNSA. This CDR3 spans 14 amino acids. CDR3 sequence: CASSLDRRTYGYTF. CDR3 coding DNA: TGTGCCAGCAGCTTAGACCGACGAACTTATGGCTACACCTTC.

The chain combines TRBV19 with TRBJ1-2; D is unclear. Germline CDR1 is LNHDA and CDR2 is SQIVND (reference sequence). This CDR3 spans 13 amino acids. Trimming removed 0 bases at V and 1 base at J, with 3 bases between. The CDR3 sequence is CASSIDGNYGYTF. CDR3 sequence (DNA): TGTGCCAGTAGTATAGACGGTAACTATGGCTACACCTTC. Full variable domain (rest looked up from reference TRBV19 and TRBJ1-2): DGGITQSPKYLFRKEGQNVTLSCEQNLNHDAMYWYRQDPGQGLRLIYYSQIVNDFQKGDIAEGYSVSREKKESFPLTVTSAQKNPTAFYLCASSIDGNYGYTFGSGTRLTVV.

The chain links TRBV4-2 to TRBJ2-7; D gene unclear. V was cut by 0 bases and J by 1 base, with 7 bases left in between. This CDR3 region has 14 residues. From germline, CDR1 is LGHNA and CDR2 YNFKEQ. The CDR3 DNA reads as TGTGCCAGCAGCCAAGATCGAAGTTCCTACGAGCAGTACTTC. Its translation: CASSQDRSSYEQYF.

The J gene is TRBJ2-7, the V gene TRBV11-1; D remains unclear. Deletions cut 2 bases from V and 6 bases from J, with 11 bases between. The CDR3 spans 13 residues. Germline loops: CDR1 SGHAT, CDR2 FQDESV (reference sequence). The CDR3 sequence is CASSLWGHGEQYF. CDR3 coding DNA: TGTGCCAGCAGCTTATGGGGTCATGGCGAGCAGTACTTC.

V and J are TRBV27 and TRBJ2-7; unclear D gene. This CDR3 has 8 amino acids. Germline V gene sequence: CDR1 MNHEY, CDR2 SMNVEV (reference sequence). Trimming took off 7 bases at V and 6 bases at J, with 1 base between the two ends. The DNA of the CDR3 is TGTGCCAGCACCGAGCAGTACTTC. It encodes CASTEQYF.

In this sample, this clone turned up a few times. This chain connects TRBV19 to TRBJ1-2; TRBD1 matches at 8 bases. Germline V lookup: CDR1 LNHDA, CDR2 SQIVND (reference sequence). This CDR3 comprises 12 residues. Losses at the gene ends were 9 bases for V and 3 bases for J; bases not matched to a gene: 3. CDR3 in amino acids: CARGQGDYGYTF. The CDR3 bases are TGTGCCAGAGGACAGGGAGACTATGGCTACACCTTC.

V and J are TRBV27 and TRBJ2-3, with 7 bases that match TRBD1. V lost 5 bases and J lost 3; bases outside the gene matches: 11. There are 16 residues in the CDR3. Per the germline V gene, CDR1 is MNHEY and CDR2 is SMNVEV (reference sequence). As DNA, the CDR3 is TGTGCCAGCAGTATCACCGGAGACAGGGAAACAGATACGCAGTATTTT. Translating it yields CASSITGDRETDTQYF.

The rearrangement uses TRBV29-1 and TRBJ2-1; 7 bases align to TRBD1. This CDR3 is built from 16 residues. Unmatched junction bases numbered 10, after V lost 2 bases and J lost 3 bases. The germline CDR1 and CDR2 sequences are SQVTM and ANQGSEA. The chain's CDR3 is CSVETWTGPLYNEQFF. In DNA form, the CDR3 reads TGCAGCGTTGAAACCTGGACAGGCCCGCTCTACAATGAGCAGTTCTTC.

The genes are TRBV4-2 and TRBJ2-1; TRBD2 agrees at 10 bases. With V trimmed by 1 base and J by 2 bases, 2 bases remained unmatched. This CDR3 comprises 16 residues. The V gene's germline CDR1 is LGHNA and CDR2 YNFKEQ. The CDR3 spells CASSQAGTSAYNEQFF. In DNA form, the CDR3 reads TGTGCCAGCAGCCAAGCCGGGACTAGCGCCTACAATGAGCAGTTCTTC.